This entry lists 13 T cell receptor beta chains sequenced from one sample in a study of blood T cell repertoires in COVID-19. Sequenced by immunoSEQ multiplex PCR; TCRdb stores in-frame clones only, minus some. This sample has around 37,000 clones, with around 90% found just once. Sequenced sample: peripheral blood. The receptors come from a man in his fifties or sixties with active or convalescent COVID-19.

The chain has TRBV5-4 and TRBJ2-2, with 12 bases matching TRBD2. The germline V gene encodes CDR1 SGHNT and CDR2 YYREEE (reference sequence). CDR3 length: 16 residues. V lost 4 bases and J lost 6; bases outside the gene matches: 7. The CDR3 region has the DNA TGTGCCAGCAGCCCAACTCGACTAGCGGGAGCCGGGGAGCTGTTTTTT. Translation gives CASSPTRLAGAGELFF. Based on the CDR3 plus reference TRBV5-4 and TRBJ2-2, the full variable domain is ETGVTQSPTHLIKTRGQQVTLRCSSQSGHNTVSWYQQALGQGPQFIFQYYREEENGRGNFPPRFSGLQFPNYSSELNVNALELDDSALYLCASSPTRLAGAGELFFGEGSRLTVL.

V and J are TRBV4-1 and TRBJ2-5, with 12 bases identical to TRBD2. CDR1 MGHRA and CDR2 YSYEKL come from the germline V gene. The CDR3 runs to 17 residues. V gave up 0 bases and J gave up 2 bases; unmatched junction bases: 4. This CDR3 reads CASSQEGLAGGQETQYF. For the CDR3, the DNA is TGCGCCAGCAGCCAAGAGGGGCTAGCGGGAGGGCAAGAGACCCAGTACTTC.

The V call is TRBV7-9, the J call TRBJ1-1; the D gene is possibly TRBD1 (5 bases). Germline V gene lookup returns CDR1 SEHNR and CDR2 FQNEAQ (reference sequence). The CDR3 loop spans 14 amino acids. The V gene lost 4 bases and the J gene lost 3 bases, with 12 bases spanning the gap. CDR3 nucleotides: TGTGCCAGCAGCTCTTCCAGGGAGGACACTGAAGCTTTCTTT. Translation gives CASSSSREDTEAFF.

The rearrangement links TRBV27 to TRBJ2-3; tentative D call: TRBD1 (6 bases). This CDR3 has 14 residues. Looked up from germline, CDR1 is MNHEY and CDR2 is SMNVEV (reference sequence). V lost 0 bases and J 4 bases, leaving 8 bases between the germline ends. In nucleotides, the CDR3 is TGTGCCAGCAGTTTATCACCAGGGGCAGATACGCAGTATTTT. This translates into CASSLSPGADTQYF.

The rearrangement joins TRBV28 to TRBJ2-5; 15 bases are shared with TRBD2. CDR1 MDHEN and CDR2 SYDVKM come from the germline V gene. V lost 4 bases, J lost 5 bases, and 5 bases stayed unmatched. CDR3 length equals 16 residues. This chain's CDR3 is CASSSPGLAGGETQYF. CDR3 bases: TGTGCCAGCAGTTCCCCGGGACTAGCGGGAGGTGAGACCCAGTACTTC.

The chain is built from TRBV7-9 and TRBJ2-5, with 7 bases lining up with TRBD2. Germline V gene data show CDR1 as SEHNR and CDR2 as FQNEAQ (reference sequence). The CDR3 is made up of 14 amino acids. The ends lost 2 bases at V and 3 bases at J; junction bases unmatched: 3. DNA for the CDR3: TGTGCCAGCAGCTTAATGGGAGGGGAAGAGACCCAGTACTTC. It specifies CASSLMGGEETQYF.

V and J are TRBV11-2 and TRBJ2-7; D is uncertain. Germline CDR1 SGHAT, CDR2 FQNNGV. The CDR3 runs to 13 residues. V was trimmed by 5 bases and J by 3 bases, leaving 11 bases between them. CDR3 DNA sequence: TGTGCCAGCAGCCCTGAGAGCCTCTACGAGCAGTACTTC. Its translation is CASSPESLYEQYF.

This chain links TRBV11-2 with TRBJ2-7, with 8 bases lining up with TRBD2. V lost 3 bases, J lost 2 bases, and 3 bases stayed unmatched. The CDR3 sequence is 14 residues long. In germline, CDR1 is SGHAT, CDR2 FQNNGV. The CDR3 reads CASSFLSGAYEQYF. CDR3 nucleotide sequence: TGTGCCAGCAGCTTTCTTAGCGGGGCCTACGAGCAGTACTTC.

On this clone itself: The junction does not match germline at one end; this may be a read error. The chain is built from TRBV6-5 and TRBJ2-5; 7 bases are a match to TRBD2. CDR1 MNHEY and CDR2 SVGAGI come from the germline V gene. The CDR3 sequence is 14 residues long. The CDR3 sequence is CASSYRAGEETQYF. DNA of the CDR3: TGTGCCAGCAGTTACCGGGCGGGAGAAGAGACCCAATACTTC.

This chain joins TRBV10-3 and TRBJ1-4; 8 bases are a match to TRBD1. The CDR3 is 15 amino acids. The V and J ends lost 5 bases and 8 bases, in that order; junction bases with no gene match: 10. Germline V gene data show CDR1 as ENHRY and CDR2 as SYGVKD. This CDR3 reads CAISKQGGESEKLFF. CDR3 DNA sequence: TGTGCCATCAGTAAACAGGGGGGGGAGAGCGAAAAACTGTTTTTT.

The genes are TRBV25-1 and TRBJ2-2, with D perhaps TRBD2 (5 bases). CDR1 and CDR2 (germline): MGHDK, SYGVNS. The V and J ends lost 0 bases and 3 bases respectively, with 11 bases between them. The CDR3 contains 16 residues. CDR3 coding DNA: TGTGCCAGCAGTGAATATACGGGGTGGGACACCGGGGAGCTGTTTTTT. Its protein is CASSEYTGWDTGELFF.

The V call is TRBV5-6, the J call TRBJ1-2; 8 bases agree with TRBD1. The V gene end was trimmed by 0 bases and the J gene end by 3 bases; junction bases not matched to a gene: 4. Per germline, CDR1 SGHDT and CDR2 YYEEEE. The CDR3 is made up of 15 amino acids. Here the CDR3 DNA reads TGTGCCAGCAGCTTGGCCAGGGGGCTATACTATGGCTACACCTTC. Its protein is CASSLARGLYYGYTF.

CDR3 coding DNA: TGTGCCAGCAACCTTCCAGGCCGACTAGCGGGAGTGCGTGGCGAGCAGTACTTC. Amino acid sequence: CASNLPGRLAGVRGEQYF. V and J are TRBV28 and TRBJ2-7; 12 nucleotides agree with TRBD2. The length of the CDR3 is 18 residues. V trimming: 7 bases; J trimming: 6 bases; junction bases outside the gene matches: 19. Germline CDR1 reads MDHEN; CDR2 reads SYDVKM.